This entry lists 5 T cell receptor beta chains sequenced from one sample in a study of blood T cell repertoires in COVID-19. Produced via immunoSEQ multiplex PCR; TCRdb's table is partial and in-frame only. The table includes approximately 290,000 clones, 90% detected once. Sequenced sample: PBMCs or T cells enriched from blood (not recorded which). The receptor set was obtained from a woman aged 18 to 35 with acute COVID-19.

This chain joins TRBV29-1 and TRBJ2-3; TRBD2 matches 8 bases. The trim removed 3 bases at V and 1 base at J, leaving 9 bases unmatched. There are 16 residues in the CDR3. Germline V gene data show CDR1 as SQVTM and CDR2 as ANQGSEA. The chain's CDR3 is CSVEPLAGTGTDTQYF. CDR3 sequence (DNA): TGCAGCGTTGAGCCGTTAGCGGGGACGGGCACAGATACGCAGTATTTT.

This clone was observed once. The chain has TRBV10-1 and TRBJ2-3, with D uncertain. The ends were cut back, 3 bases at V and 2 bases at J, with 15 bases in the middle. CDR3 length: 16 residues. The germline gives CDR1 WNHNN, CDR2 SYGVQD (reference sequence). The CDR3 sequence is CASSEVSAIPTDTQYF. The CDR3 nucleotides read TGCGCCAGCAGTGAAGTTTCAGCGATACCCACAGATACGCAGTATTTT.

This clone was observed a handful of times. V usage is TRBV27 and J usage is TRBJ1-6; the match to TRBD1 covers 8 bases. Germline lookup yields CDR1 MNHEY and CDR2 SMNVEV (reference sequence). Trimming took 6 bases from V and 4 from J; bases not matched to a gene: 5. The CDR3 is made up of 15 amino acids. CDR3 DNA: TGTGCCAGCAGCCCCGGGACAGGTTATAATTCACCCCTCCACTTT. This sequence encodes CASSPGTGYNSPLHF.

In DNA form, the CDR3 reads TGTGCCAGCAGTCGTCGGACAGAAAACTATGGCTACACCTTC. Amino acid sequence: CASSRRTENYGYTF. The chain couples TRBV6-5 to TRBJ1-2, with TRBD1 as a possible D gene (6 bases). Trimming shortened V by 5 bases and J by 2 bases, and 12 bases separated the two germline ends. The CDR3 has 14 residues. The germline CDR1 and CDR2 sequences are MNHEY and SVGAGI.

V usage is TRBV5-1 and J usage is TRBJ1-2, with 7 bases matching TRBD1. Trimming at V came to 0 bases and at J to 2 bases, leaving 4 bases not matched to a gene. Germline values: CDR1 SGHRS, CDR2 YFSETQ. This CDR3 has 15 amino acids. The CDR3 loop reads CASSLDGQANYGYTF. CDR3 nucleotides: TGCGCCAGCAGCTTGGACGGACAGGCGAACTATGGCTACACCTTC.